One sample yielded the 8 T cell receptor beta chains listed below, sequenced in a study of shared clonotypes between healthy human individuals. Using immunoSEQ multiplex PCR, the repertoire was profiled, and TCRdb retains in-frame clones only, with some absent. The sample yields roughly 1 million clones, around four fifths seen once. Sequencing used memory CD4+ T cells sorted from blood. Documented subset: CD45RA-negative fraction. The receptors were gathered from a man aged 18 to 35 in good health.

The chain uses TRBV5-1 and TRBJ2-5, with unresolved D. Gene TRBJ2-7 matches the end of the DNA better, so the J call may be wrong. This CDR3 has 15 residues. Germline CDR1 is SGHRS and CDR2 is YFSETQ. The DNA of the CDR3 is TGCGCCAGCAGCTTGGTCAACGCTCCCTCCTACGAGCAGTACTTC. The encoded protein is CASSLVNAPSYEQYF.

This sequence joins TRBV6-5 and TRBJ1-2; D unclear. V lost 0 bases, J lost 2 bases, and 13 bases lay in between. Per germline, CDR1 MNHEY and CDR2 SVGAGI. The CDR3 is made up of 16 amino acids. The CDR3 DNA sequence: TGTGCCAGCAGTTACTCGATGGGAGTAGGGAACTATGGCTACACCTTC. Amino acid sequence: CASSYSMGVGNYGYTF.

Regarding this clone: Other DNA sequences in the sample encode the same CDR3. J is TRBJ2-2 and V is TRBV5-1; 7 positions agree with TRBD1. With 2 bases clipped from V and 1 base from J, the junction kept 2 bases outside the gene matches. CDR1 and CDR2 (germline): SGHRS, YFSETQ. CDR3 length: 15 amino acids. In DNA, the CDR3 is TGCGCCAGCAGCTTAGGGGACAGGAACACCGGGGAGCTGTTTTTT. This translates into CASSLGDRNTGELFF.

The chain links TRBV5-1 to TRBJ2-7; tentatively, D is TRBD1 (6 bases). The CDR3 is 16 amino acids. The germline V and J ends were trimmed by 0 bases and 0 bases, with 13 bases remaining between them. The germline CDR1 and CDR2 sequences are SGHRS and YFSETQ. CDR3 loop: CASSLGGGVSSYEQYF. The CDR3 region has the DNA TGCGCCAGCAGCTTGGGAGGGGGTGTGAGCTCCTACGAGCAGTACTTC.

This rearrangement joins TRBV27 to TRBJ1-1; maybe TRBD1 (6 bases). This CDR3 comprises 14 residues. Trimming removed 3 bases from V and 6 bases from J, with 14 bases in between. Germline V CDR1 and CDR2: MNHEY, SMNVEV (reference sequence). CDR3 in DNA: TGTGCCAGCAGTTTTACAGGGATAGTCGCTGAAGCTTTCTTT. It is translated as CASSFTGIVAEAFF.

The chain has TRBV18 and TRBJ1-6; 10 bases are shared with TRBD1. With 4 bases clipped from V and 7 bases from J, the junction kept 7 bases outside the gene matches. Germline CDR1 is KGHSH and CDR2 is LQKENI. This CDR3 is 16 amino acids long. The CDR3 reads CASSLSRDRGNSPLHF. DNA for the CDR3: TGTGCCAGCTCACTCAGCCGGGACAGGGGCAATTCACCCCTCCACTTT.

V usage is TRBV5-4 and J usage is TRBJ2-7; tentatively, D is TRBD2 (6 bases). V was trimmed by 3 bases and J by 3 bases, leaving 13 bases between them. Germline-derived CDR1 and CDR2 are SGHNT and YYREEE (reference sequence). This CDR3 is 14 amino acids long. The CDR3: CASSSSGGFYEQYF. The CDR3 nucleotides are TGTGCCAGCAGCTCTAGTGGGGGGTTCTACGAGCAGTACTTC.

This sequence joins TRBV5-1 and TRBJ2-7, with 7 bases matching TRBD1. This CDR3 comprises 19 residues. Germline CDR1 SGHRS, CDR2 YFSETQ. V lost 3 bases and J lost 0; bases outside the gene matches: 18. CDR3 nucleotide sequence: TGCGCCAGCAGCTCTCATGACCCATCGGGACAGTACCACTCCTACGAGCAGTACTTC. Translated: CASSSHDPSGQYHSYEQYF.